This T cell receptor (beta chain) was documented in a study of molecular identifiers for immune sequencing clone quantification (dated by TCRdb to the late 2010s). Regarding the study in general: For a replicate experiment, RNA from around 20,000 or 100,000 naive CD8 T cells was divided into five aliquots, and four of the five aliquots were sequenced. This methods study benchmarked molecular-identifier clustering-based TCR repertoire sequencing (MIDCIRS) and TCR RNA copy counting, using CD8 T cells to do so.

This clonotype has a handful of counts. No antigen is known for it. Base qualities are not recorded, but no much larger clone differs from it by a single base. Naive CD8 T cell libraries were made from roughly 20,000 to 1,000,000 sorted cells using 10%, 30% or 50% of purified RNA. On a BD FACSAria II, naive CD8 T cells were FACS-sorted as CD8+CD4-CCR7+CD45RA+ and collected into RLT Plus buffer. Detection sensitivity was tested by spiking Jurkat RNA equal to fewer than twelve TCR copies' worth into samples containing 20,000-1,000,000 naive CD8 T cells. Enrichment of CD8 T cells was done with RosetteSep CD8+ T Cell Enrichment Cocktail plus Ficoll-Paque, and ACK red cell lysis came afterward. Broader findings and caveats from the paper: The sizes of highly expanded clones could end up underestimated when identical TCR molecules share a barcode. The naive libraries included spiked-in Jurkat TCR RNA (about ten copies' worth), and this Jurkat TCR RNA is not part of the donor repertoire. Even against a background of one million naive CD8 T cells, spiked-in Jurkat TCR RNA amounting to a single cell's worth was reported to be detectable. When barcode sub-clustering was left out, chimeric consensus sequences inflated TCR diversity, with chimeras reaching as high as 47%. In CMV-specific effector cells, over 98% of molecules were held by clones above 20 RNA copies, whereas under 1% of molecules were held by such clones in naive cells. Modeling estimated about 3.3 recovered TCR RNA copies per cell, compared with about ten by digital PCR, which implies roughly 30% capture efficiency.

Libraries were made using PCR. For sequencing, a NextSeq 500 was employed. Bulk TCR libraries were made following a previously described method, with the TCR primers given in Table S5. Purification of total RNA was performed with the Qiagen AllPrep DNA/RNA kit. Before analysis, reads from multiple sequencing runs of one library were combined. As for how the authors treated the data: Reads were retained only if the reads had an exact TCR constant sequence, and the retained reads were trimmed to 150 nt and grouped according to their 12-nt molecular barcodes. Reads within each barcode group were sub-clustered using a 15% Levenshtein threshold, and quality-weighted consensus sequences were constructed for each RNA molecule. Non-functional sequences were filtered out, along with any lower-count sequence sitting one edit away from another sequence. Barcode sub-clusters with fewer than 20% of the maximum read count were removed, based on fitting two negative binomial distributions. The raw public data were reprocessed by TCRdb itself: fastp quality trimming at Q25, MiXCR clonotype calling, in-frame beta chains only. Each entry is one CDR3 protein sequence, shown with its most common DNA and genes. The V and J calls reflect TCRdb's pipeline rather than the authors' work. This sample comprises a few hundred thousand distinct CDR3 sequences, roughly a quarter of them detected only once. The ten largest clones represent roughly 0.7% of the sample.

The sample taken for sequencing was naive CD8+ T cells from blood, with Jurkat cell RNA spiked in. The sample's cell subset or site, from its label and the paper: FACS-sorted CD8+CD4-CCR7+CD45RA+ naive T cells. This clonotype originated in a human donor in good health. Some libraries in this study had Jurkat cell RNA spiked in.

The DNA sequence reads TGCAGTGCTAGAATCCTTTCCCCAGGGACCTACGAGCAGTACTTC. Translated, this gives CSARILSPGTYEQYF. The sequence is built from TRBV20-1 and TRBJ2-7; the D segment could be TRBD1, given 5 matching bases. CDR1 and CDR2 were assigned from the germline V gene (reference sequence) as DFQATT and SNEGSKA. The CDR3 contains 15 residues, cysteine and phenylalanine counted. The only DNA kept is the CDR3, 45 bases in frame from the first base. V is reduced by 2 bases and J by 2 bases, leaving a spacing of 16 bases between them.